Presented here are 31 T cell receptor beta chains from one specimen sequenced in a study of shared clonotypes between healthy human individuals. TCRdb's table, derived via immunoSEQ multiplex PCR, lists solely in-frame clones and lacks some. The repertoire has roughly 520,000 clones, roughly 95% of them found once; the top ten carry about 0.067%. The source material was naive CD4+ T cells sorted from blood. As for subset: CD45RA+ positively selected. These receptors came from a woman in her 30s in good health.

This clone showed up just once. The chain has TRBV6-1 and TRBJ2-7; maybe TRBD1 (5 bases). Germline CDR1 and CDR2: MNHNS and SASEGT. This CDR3 is built from 13 residues. Between the trimmed V and J ends, which lost 0 bases and 2 bases, there was a span of 5 bases. The CDR3 DNA follows: TGTGCCAGCAGTGAAGCGACAGCCTACGAGCAGTACTTC. Protein product: CASSEATAYEQYF.

V usage is TRBV18 and J usage is TRBJ2-2; D possibly uses TRBD1 or TRBD2 (6 bases each). V was shortened by 1 base and J by 2 bases, with 14 bases between the two germline ends. Per the germline V gene, CDR1 is KGHSH and CDR2 is LQKENI. This CDR3 is 17 amino acids long. The DNA for the CDR3 is TGTGCCAGCTCACCACTTTACAGGGACTTCAACACCGGGGAGCTGTTTTTT. It specifies CASSPLYRDFNTGELFF.

The chain recombines TRBV7-2 with TRBJ2-2; D gene unclear. Trimming stripped 3 bases from V and 7 bases from J, with 18 bases between. CDR3 length: 16 residues. Germline lookup yields CDR1 SGHTA and CDR2 FQGNSA. The CDR3 spells CASSFRLAPRGGELFF. The CDR3 DNA sequence: TGTGCCAGCAGCTTCCGACTTGCCCCACGAGGCGGGGAGCTGTTTTTT.

The chain uses TRBV2 and TRBJ2-4; 13 bases line up with TRBD2. Germline CDR1 SNHLY, CDR2 FYNNEI. J gave up 7 bases and V 8 bases, and 5 bases lay outside the gene matches. This CDR3 is 14 amino acids long. CDR3 region: CASYTSGGANIQYF. The CDR3 nucleotides are TGTGCCAGCTACACTAGCGGGGGGGCGAACATTCAGTACTTC. Complete variable domain (other parts from reference TRBV2 and TRBJ2-4): EPEVTQTPSHQVTQMGQEVILRCVPISNHLYFYWYRQILGQKVEFLVSFYNNEISEKSEIFDDQFSVERPDGSNFTLKIRSTKLEDSAMYFCASYTSGGANIQYFGAGTRLSVL.

The J gene is TRBJ2-5, the V gene TRBV18; D is perhaps TRBD2 (5 bases). The CDR3 totals 14 residues. V was pared by 3 bases and J by 1 base, with 9 bases between. Germline values: CDR1 KGHSH, CDR2 LQKENI. The CDR3 spells CASSPQRTQETQYF. The CDR3 DNA follows: TGTGCCAGCTCACCTCAGCGGACCCAAGAGACCCAGTACTTC.

Only one count was recorded for this clone. The chain recombines TRBV4-2 with TRBJ2-3; D possibly matches TRBD1 or TRBD2 (6 bases each). V shed 4 bases and J shed 2 bases, with 16 bases lying between them. The germline V gene has CDR1 LGHNA and CDR2 YNFKEQ. The CDR3 consists of 16 residues. The DNA of the CDR3 is TGTGCCAGCAGCCCCCTCGGGGGCGGAAACACAGATACGCAGTATTTT. It yields the protein CASSPLGGGNTDTQYF.

CDR3 loop: CASRDRLAGVETQYF. CDR3 DNA sequence: TGTGCCAGCAGGGACAGACTAGCGGGAGTGGAGACCCAGTACTTC. This chain joins TRBV2 and TRBJ2-5, with 12 bases identical to TRBD2. Germline V gene sequence: CDR1 SNHLY, CDR2 FYNNEI. The CDR3 covers 15 residues. The V segment lost 6 bases and the J segment 5 bases; nucleotides outside the gene matches: 7.

J is TRBJ2-7 and V is TRBV28; TRBD1 might be the D (5 bases). CDR1 is MDHEN, CDR2 SYDVKM, per germline. The CDR3 contains 15 residues. V was pared by 10 bases and J by 1 base, with 20 bases between. Written as DNA, the CDR3 is TGTGCCACCCTTGTCCAGGGATACCCATCCTACGAGCAGTACTTC. It codes for CATLVQGYPSYEQYF. Complete variable domain (other parts from reference TRBV28 and TRBJ2-7): DVKVTQSSRYLVKRTGEKVFLECVQDMDHENMFWYRQDPGLGLRLIYFSYDVKMKEKGDIPEGYSVSREKKERFSLILESASTNQTSMYLCATLVQGYPSYEQYFGPGTRLTVT.

The chain uses TRBV30 and TRBJ1-5; D is undetermined. The V gene lost 4 bases and the J gene lost 5 bases, with 15 bases spanning the gap. CDR3 length: 14 residues. Germline lookup yields CDR1 GTSNPN and CDR2 SVGIG (reference sequence). As DNA, the CDR3 is TGTGCCTGGATCCACACGGTAAACTATCAGCCCCAGCATTTT. It yields the protein CAWIHTVNYQPQHF.

The chain has TRBV10-2 and TRBJ2-7; 10 bases line up with TRBD2. The V segment lost 8 bases and the J segment 3 bases; nucleotides outside the gene matches: 10. From germline, CDR1 is WSHSY and CDR2 SAAADI. CDR3 length: 15 residues. The DNA of the CDR3 is TGCGCCAGCCGGGCTAGCGGGAGAGAGGACTACGAGCAGTACTTC. This encodes CASRASGREDYEQYF.

On this clone itself: This CDR3 is also generated by other DNA sequences in the sample. This chain links TRBV19 with TRBJ1-1; D not certain. The CDR3 covers 14 residues. Germline CDR1 LNHDA, CDR2 SQIVND (reference sequence). V was pared by 3 bases and J by 1 base, with 9 bases between. The CDR3, as DNA: TGTGCCAGTAGTATTGGTAGGGCGAACACTGAAGCTTTCTTT. Translating it yields CASSIGRANTEAFF.

The chain uses TRBV2 and TRBJ2-7; 10 bases agree with TRBD1. V gave up 6 bases and J gave up 3 bases; unmatched junction bases: 5. Germline CDR1 is SNHLY and CDR2 is FYNNEI. This CDR3 region has 14 residues. The CDR3 loop reads CASRDRTGGYEQYF. In DNA, the CDR3 is TGTGCCAGCAGAGATAGGACAGGGGGCTACGAGCAGTACTTC.

The chain joins TRBV4-2 to TRBJ2-7; unclear D gene. The germline V gene encodes CDR1 LGHNA and CDR2 YNFKEQ. CDR3 length: 13 amino acids. With 4 bases removed from V and 3 bases from J, the gap between germline ends came to 10 bases. The CDR3 DNA follows: TGTGCCAGCAGCCCGAGAGAAAACTACGAGCAGTACTTC. Protein sequence: CASSPRENYEQYF.

V and J are TRBV5-1 and TRBJ2-5; maybe TRBD2 (5 bases). Trimming removed 2 bases at V and 5 bases at J, with 13 bases between. The CDR3 is 14 amino acids. Germline V gives CDR1 SGHRS, CDR2 YFSETQ. The CDR3 DNA reads as TGCGCCAGCAGCTTAAGCGAGGGCCGGGAGACCCAGTACTTC. Translating gives CASSLSEGRETQYF.

To note about this clone: The sample contains more than one DNA sequence encoding this CDR3. The gene calls are TRBV9 and TRBJ1-5; the match to TRBD1 covers 7 bases. Losses at the gene ends were 0 bases for V and 2 bases for J; bases not matched to a gene: 2. Germline lookup yields CDR1 SGDLS and CDR2 YYNGEE. The CDR3 contains 15 residues. In DNA form, the CDR3 reads TGTGCCAGCAGCGTAGGGCAGGGGGGCAATCAGCCCCAGCATTTT. It encodes CASSVGQGGNQPQHF.

This chain joins TRBV6-4 and TRBJ2-2; 8 bases agree with TRBD2. CDR3 size: 15 residues. Per the germline V gene, CDR1 is MRHNA and CDR2 is SNTAGT. V lost 4 bases, J lost 3 bases, and 4 bases stayed unmatched. In DNA form, the CDR3 reads TGTGCCAGCAGTGTCCAGGGACTAGACACCGGGGAGCTGTTTTTT. Translation gives CASSVQGLDTGELFF.

V usage is TRBV10-1 and J usage is TRBJ2-1, with 8 nucleotides matching TRBD1. Germline V CDR1 and CDR2: WNHNN, SYGVQD (reference sequence). V trimming: 5 bases; J trimming: 5 bases; junction bases outside the gene matches: 8. This CDR3 has 15 amino acids. The CDR3 nucleotides are TGCGCCAGCAGTTGGTCCGGGACAGGCAACAATGAGCAGTTCTTC. The encoded protein is CASSWSGTGNNEQFF.

This chain joins TRBV15 and TRBJ2-2; D is perhaps TRBD1 (5 bases). The V end lost 1 base, the J end lost 5 bases, and 11 bases lay between the germline ends. This CDR3 has 15 amino acids. CDR1 and CDR2 (germline): LNHNV, YYDKDF (reference sequence). For the CDR3, the DNA is TGTGCCACCAGCAGAGGGGGCCCCGGGACCGGGGAGCTGTTTTTT. This encodes CATSRGGPGTGELFF.

The chain combines TRBV13 with TRBJ2-7; the match to TRBD2 covers 13 bases. CDR1 is PRHDT, CDR2 FYEKMQ, per germline (reference sequence). CDR3 length: 16 residues. Trimming cost V 0 bases and J 3 bases; bases outside gene matches: 2. CDR3 DNA: TGTGCCAGCAGCTTAGGACTAGCGGGAGGGCGCTACGAGCAGTACTTC. Translated: CASSLGLAGGRYEQYF.

The chain couples TRBV5-1 to TRBJ2-1, with 11 bases identical to TRBD2. The germline V gene has CDR1 SGHRS and CDR2 YFSETQ. J gave up 6 bases and V 5 bases, and 7 bases lay outside the gene matches. CDR3 size: 15 residues. The chain's CDR3 is CASRIAGGPPNEQFF. DNA of the CDR3: TGCGCCAGCAGGATAGCGGGAGGGCCCCCCAATGAGCAGTTCTTC.

The rearrangement joins TRBV5-6 to TRBJ2-3; the D is unclear. Germline values: CDR1 SGHDT, CDR2 YYEEEE. V gave up 2 bases and J gave up 2 bases, with 15 bases separating them. The CDR3 has 16 residues. The CDR3 loop is CASSLRPIGVTDTQYF. Here the CDR3 DNA reads TGTGCCAGCAGCTTACGTCCCATTGGAGTCACAGATACGCAGTATTTT.

V and J are TRBV5-8 and TRBJ2-5; TRBD1 matches at 7 bases. Looked up from germline, CDR1 is SGHTS and CDR2 is YDEGEE. CDR3 size: 15 residues. With V trimmed by 1 base and J by 0 bases, 3 bases remained unmatched. The DNA for the CDR3 is TGTGCCAGCAGCTTGAAAGGACAGGACCAAGAGACCCAGTACTTC. Its protein product is CASSLKGQDQETQYF.

The chain is built from TRBV5-6 and TRBJ2-1, with D hard to call. The CDR3 length is 11 residues. V shed 2 bases and J shed 4 bases, with 1 base lying between them. Germline V gives CDR1 SGHDT, CDR2 YYEEEE. In DNA, the CDR3 is TGTGCCAGCAGCTTATACAATGAGCAGTTCTTC. This codes for CASSLYNEQFF.

The chain recombines TRBV5-5 with TRBJ2-7, with D hard to call. Germline V gene data show CDR1 as SGHKS and CDR2 as YYEKEE (reference sequence). The V and J ends lost 4 bases and 3 bases respectively, with 8 bases between them. CDR3 length equals 12 residues. CDR3: CASSAALYEQYF. The CDR3 DNA reads as TGTGCCAGCAGCGCGGCCCTCTACGAGCAGTACTTC.

This clone was seen just once. Other DNA sequences within the sample encode an identical CDR3. V gene TRBV28 combines with J gene TRBJ2-1; D is uncertain. Germline CDR1 MDHEN, CDR2 SYDVKM. Trimming pared 4 bases from V and 7 bases from J, leaving 5 bases between. CDR3 length equals 11 residues. The CDR3 DNA reads TGTGCCAGCAGTTCTGATAATGAGCAGTTCTTC. Translating gives CASSSDNEQFF.

The V and J genes are TRBV5-1 and TRBJ2-2, with 13 positions matching TRBD2. CDR1 SGHRS and CDR2 YFSETQ come from the germline V gene. Trimming removed 8 bases from V and 4 bases from J; junction bases left unmatched: 2. The CDR3 runs to 14 residues. The CDR3 DNA is TGCGCCAGTGGACTAGCGGGAGTCACCGGGGAGCTGTTTTTT. This sequence encodes CASGLAGVTGELFF.

V gene TRBV13 combines with J gene TRBJ1-1; the D is unclear. V was clipped by 2 bases and J by 0 bases, with 16 bases between them. Germline CDR1 is PRHDT and CDR2 is FYEKMQ (reference sequence). The CDR3 loop spans 17 amino acids. Here the CDR3 DNA reads TGTGCCAGCAGCTTAATCCCAATCTTCGGTATGAACACTGAAGCTTTCTTT. Translating gives CASSLIPIFGMNTEAFF. The variable domain in full, completed from reference TRBV13 and TRBJ1-1, reads AAGVIQSPRHLIKEKRETATLKCYPIPRHDTVYWYQQGPGQDPQFLISFYEKMQSDKGSIPDRFSAQQFSDYHSELNMSSLELGDSALYFCASSLIPIFGMNTEAFFGQGTRLTVV.

The chain employs TRBV28 and TRBJ2-7; TRBD1 is a possible D gene (5 bases). CDR1 MDHEN and CDR2 SYDVKM come from the germline V gene. The CDR3 consists of 13 residues. V lost 7 bases and J 3 bases, leaving 13 bases between the germline ends. CDR3 DNA: TGTGCCAGCACAACTCGACAGAGCTACGAGCAGTACTTC. This codes for CASTTRQSYEQYF. The variable domain in full, with the rest retrieved from reference TRBV28 and TRBJ2-7, is DVKVTQSSRYLVKRTGEKVFLECVQDMDHENMFWYRQDPGLGLRLIYFSYDVKMKEKGDIPEGYSVSREKKERFSLILESASTNQTSMYLCASTTRQSYEQYFGPGTRLTVT.

The V and J genes are TRBV4-1 and TRBJ1-4; the D gene is possibly TRBD1 (5 bases). The CDR3 has 18 residues. The germline V and J ends were trimmed by 1 base and 7 bases, with 22 bases remaining between them. Germline V gives CDR1 MGHRA, CDR2 YSYEKL. DNA of the CDR3: TGCGCCAGCAGCCAAGTAACGGGGGGGGGTGTGATTGGTGAAAAACTGTTTTTT. It is translated as CASSQVTGGGVIGEKLFF.

On this clone: Different DNA sequences within this sample yield the same CDR3. The chain uses TRBV18 and TRBJ2-5, with a weak D call TRBD2 (6 bases). Germline-derived CDR1 and CDR2 are KGHSH and LQKENI. The CDR3 is made up of 13 amino acids. V gave up 3 bases and J gave up 1 base, with 6 bases separating them. CDR3 loop: CASSPGGQETQYF. Written as DNA, the CDR3 is TGTGCCAGCTCACCGGGGGGCCAAGAGACCCAGTACTTC.

This clone occurred a few times. The chain joins TRBV7-9 to TRBJ1-2; tentative D call: TRBD1 (6 bases). The CDR3 consists of 12 residues. Per the germline V gene, CDR1 is SEHNR and CDR2 is FQNEAQ (reference sequence). V lost 5 bases, J lost 7 bases, and 11 bases lay in between. This CDR3 is CASSQGTAGYTF. In DNA, the CDR3 is TGTGCCAGCAGCCAGGGGACTGCTGGCTACACCTTC.